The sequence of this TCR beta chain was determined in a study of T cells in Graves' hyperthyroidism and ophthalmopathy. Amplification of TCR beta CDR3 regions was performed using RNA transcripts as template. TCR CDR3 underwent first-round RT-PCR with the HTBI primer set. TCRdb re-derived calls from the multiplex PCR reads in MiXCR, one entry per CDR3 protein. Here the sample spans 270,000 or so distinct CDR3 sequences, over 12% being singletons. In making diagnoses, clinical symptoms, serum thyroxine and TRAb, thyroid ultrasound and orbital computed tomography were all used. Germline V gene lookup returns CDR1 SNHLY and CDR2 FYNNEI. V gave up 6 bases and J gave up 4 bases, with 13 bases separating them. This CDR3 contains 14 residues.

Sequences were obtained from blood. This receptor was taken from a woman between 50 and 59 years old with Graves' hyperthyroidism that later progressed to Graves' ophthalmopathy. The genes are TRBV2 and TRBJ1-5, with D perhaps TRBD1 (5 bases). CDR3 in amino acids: CASSQQAENQPQHF. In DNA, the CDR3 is TGTGCCAGCAGCCAACAGGCGGAGAATCAGCCCCAGCATTTT.